Only a few counts were recorded for the clone carrying this T cell receptor (beta chain). Its specificity is not known. TCRdb used MiXCR to reprocess the RT-PCR reads, holding one entry per CDR3 protein. The table lists about 520,000 distinct CDR3 sequences, 9.5% to 13% of them singletons. These data come from a study of response to subunit inactivated influenza vaccine. Regarding the study as a whole: Few new T cells, the authors suggested, are recruited by each seasonal influenza vaccination.

Germline assignment: CDR1 MNHEY and CDR2 SVGEGT. The ends were cut back, 8 bases at V and 2 bases at J, with 11 bases in the middle. The CDR3 contains 13 residues. J is TRBJ2-3 and V is TRBV6-2 or TRBV6-3; D is possibly TRBD2 (6 bases). The TCR sequence derives from a man aged 45-65 years who received an inactivated influenza vaccine. The material was PBMCs from blood, obtained roughly 45 days after vaccination. CDR3 DNA sequence: TGTGCCAGCGTTCGGGGGTACACAGATACGCAGTATTTT. This codes for CASVRGYTDTQYF.